The T cell receptor beta chain under discussion was sequenced for a study of shared clonotypes between healthy human individuals. The repertoire was sequenced with immunoSEQ multiplex PCR; TCRdb's copy has only in-frame clones and lacks some. The repertoire holds around 2.1 million clones, with almost 96% as singletons. V lost 4 bases, J lost 3 bases, and 11 bases stayed unmatched. This CDR3 has 17 amino acids. In germline, CDR1 is MNHEY, CDR2 SMNVEV (reference sequence). Only Caucasian adults living in Nashville, Tennessee made up the donor group. The V and J genes are TRBV27 and TRBJ2-2; 7 nucleotides agree with TRBD1. Material: naive CD4+ T cells sorted from blood. Documented subset: CD45RA+ positively selected. The receptor was derived from a man between 18 and 29 years old in good health. For the CDR3, the DNA is TGTGCCAGCAGTTCCCCCTTGACAGGGCACGACACCGGGGAGCTGTTTTTT. It translates to CASSSPLTGHDTGELFF.